A selection of T cell receptor beta chains follows, all from one sample in a study of blood T cell repertoires in COVID-19. The protocol was immunoSEQ multiplex PCR, while the TCRdb copy is restricted to in-frame clones and leaves out a portion. This table holds about 87,000 clones, around 90% found once. Sequenced sample: peripheral blood. The receptors derive from a man aged 40-50 years with acute or convalescent COVID-19. The CDR3 runs from the conserved cysteine through the conserved F or W.

V	CDR3
TRBV20-1	CSATTGYRAFF
TRBV11-2	CASSPMNTEAFF
TRBV19	CASSDTSTNEKLFF
TRBV29-1	CSARDTSNQPQHF
TRBV7-9	CASSLLITGKANYGYTF
TRBV7-6	CAVRGGVNYGYTF
TRBV9	CASSTGQAPYEQYF
TRBV18	CASSPPKLAGPGELFF
TRBV6-2/TRBV6-3	CASSYSGGDTGELFF
TRBV7-6	CASSYGQSGSRPGELFF
TRBV23-1	CASSQLDRDYGYTF
TRBV18	CASSPGQGQDTQYF
TRBV2	CAWGLAKNIQYF
TRBV5-1	CASSRSQFANTGELFF
TRBV3-1/TRBV3-2	CASSLAKPGGSTDTQYF
TRBV29-1	CSAKTGLNTEAFF
TRBV7-9	CASGVLYEQYF
TRBV4-2	CASSQEEMSNQPQHF
TRBV6-5	CASSYGLAEETQYF
TRBV19	CASKSEDNSGQPQHF
TRBV7-8	CASSLRALNTEAFF
TRBV6-5	CASSDRTGNQPQHF
TRBV15	CATSRGQGKSPLHF
TRBV5-1	CASSLLREGDGYTF
TRBV27	CASSWGITGGSEQFF
TRBV18	CASSLDTFGVYGYTF
TRBV12-3/TRBV12-4	CASSLRDEQFF
TRBV5-1	CASSIQGAGVLTF
TRBV30	CAWRLTGGNEKLFF
TRBV19	CASSMGTGSSYEQYF
TRBV7-2	CASSSSEGGEGEKLFF
TRBV6-6	CASRQGSPYNEQFF
TRBV25-1	CASSVGADQPQHF
TRBV6-5	CASSRGGQRYGYTF
TRBV29-1	CSVAQGANTEAFF
TRBV7-2	CASSLFPSSGGNYGYTF
TRBV5-8	CASSLGGWGDTEAFF
TRBV9	CASSQGSSTEAFF
TRBV30	CACQGGGNSPLHF
TRBV5-1	CASSLAQGDYGYTF